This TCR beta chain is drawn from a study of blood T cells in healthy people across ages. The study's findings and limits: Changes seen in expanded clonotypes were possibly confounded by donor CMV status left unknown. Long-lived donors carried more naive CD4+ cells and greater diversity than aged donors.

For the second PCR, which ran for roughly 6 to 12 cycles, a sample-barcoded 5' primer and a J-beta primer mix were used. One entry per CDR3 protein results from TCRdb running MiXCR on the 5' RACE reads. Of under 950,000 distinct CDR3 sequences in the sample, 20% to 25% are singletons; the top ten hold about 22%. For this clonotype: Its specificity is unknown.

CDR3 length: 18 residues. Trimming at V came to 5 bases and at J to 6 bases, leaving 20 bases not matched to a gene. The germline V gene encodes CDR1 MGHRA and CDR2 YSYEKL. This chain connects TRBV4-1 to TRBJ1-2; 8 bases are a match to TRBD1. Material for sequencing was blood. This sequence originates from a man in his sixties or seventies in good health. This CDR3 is CASSKDWGAGGRGNGYTF. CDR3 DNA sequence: TGCGCCAGCAGCAAGGATTGGGGAGCAGGGGGCCGGGGTAATGGCTACACCTTC.